This T cell receptor beta chain appears in the sequencing data of a study of T-cell memory formation after mild COVID-19. Study outcomes and limitations: Contracting CD8+ clones were enriched in EMRA, CD4+ mainly in CM and EM.

The CDR3 runs to 17 residues. Germline V gives CDR1 MGHRA, CDR2 YSYEKL. Trimming took off 7 bases at V and 4 bases at J, with 24 bases between the two ends. This clonotype was seen ten or more times. Its antigen is not known. MiXCR, applied by TCRdb to the 5' RACE reads, yields one record per CDR3 protein. The sample consists of 500,000 to 600,000 distinct CDR3 sequences, 15% to 20% of them appearing once. V and J are TRBV4-1 and TRBJ2-3; D perhaps matches TRBD2 (6 bases). The TCR originated in an adult woman who had mild COVID-19 (a few samples of this study predate the infection). Cell type and time point are not known. Sequenced sample: PBMCs or a T cell subset sorted from them (not recorded which). The CDR3: CASTTLGGPRGSDTQYF. The CDR3 coding sequence is TGCGCCAGCACCACCCTCGGGGGACCCCGGGGATCAGATACGCAGTATTTT.